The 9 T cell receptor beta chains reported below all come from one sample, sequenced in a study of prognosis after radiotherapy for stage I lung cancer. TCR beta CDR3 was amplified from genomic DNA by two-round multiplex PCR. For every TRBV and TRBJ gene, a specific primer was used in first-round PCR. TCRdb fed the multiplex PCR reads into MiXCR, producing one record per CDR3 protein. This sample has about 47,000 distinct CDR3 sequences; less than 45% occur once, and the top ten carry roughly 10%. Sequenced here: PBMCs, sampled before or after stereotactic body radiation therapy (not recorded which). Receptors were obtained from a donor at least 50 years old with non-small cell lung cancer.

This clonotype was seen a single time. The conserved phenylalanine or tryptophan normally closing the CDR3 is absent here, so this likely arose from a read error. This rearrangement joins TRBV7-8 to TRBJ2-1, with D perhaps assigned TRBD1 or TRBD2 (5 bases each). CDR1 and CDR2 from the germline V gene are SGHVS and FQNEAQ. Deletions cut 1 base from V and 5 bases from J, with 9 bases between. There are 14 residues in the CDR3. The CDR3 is CASSLGRDHNEQFS. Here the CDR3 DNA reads TGTGCCAGCAGCTTAGGTCGGGACCACAATGAGCAGTTCTCC.

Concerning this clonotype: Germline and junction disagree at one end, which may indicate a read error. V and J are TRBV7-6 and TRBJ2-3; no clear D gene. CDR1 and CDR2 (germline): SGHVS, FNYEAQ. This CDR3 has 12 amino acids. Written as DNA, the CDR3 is TGTGCCAACAGCCTCTGGCGCTATACGCAGTATTTT. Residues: CANSLWRYTQYF. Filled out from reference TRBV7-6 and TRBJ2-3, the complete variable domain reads GAGVSQSPRYKVTKRGQDVALRCDPISGHVSLYWYRQALGQGPEFLTYFNYEAQQDKSGLPNDRFSAERPEGSISTLTIQRTEQRDSAMYRCANSLWRYTQYFGPGTRLTVL.

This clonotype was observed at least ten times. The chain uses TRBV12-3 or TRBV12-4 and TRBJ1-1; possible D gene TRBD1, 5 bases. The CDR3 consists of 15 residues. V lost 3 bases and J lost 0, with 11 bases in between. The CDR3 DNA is TGTGCCAGCAGTTTTGGTGCAGGGATGAACACTGAAGCTTTCTTT. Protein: CASSFGAGMNTEAFF.

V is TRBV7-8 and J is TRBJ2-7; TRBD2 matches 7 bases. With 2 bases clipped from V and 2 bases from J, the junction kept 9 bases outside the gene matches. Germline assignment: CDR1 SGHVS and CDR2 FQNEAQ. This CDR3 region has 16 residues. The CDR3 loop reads CASSLSAGILAYEQYF. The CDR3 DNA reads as TGTGCCAGCAGCTTATCAGCGGGAATTTTAGCCTACGAGCAGTACTTC.

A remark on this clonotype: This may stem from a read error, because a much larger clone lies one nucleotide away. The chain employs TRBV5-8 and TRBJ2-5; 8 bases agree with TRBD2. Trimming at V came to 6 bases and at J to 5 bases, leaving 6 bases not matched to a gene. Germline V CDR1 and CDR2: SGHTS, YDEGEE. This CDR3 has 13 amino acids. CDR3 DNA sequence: TGTGCCAGCATCGGGGGGGAGTGGGAGACCCAGTACTTC. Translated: CASIGGEWETQYF.

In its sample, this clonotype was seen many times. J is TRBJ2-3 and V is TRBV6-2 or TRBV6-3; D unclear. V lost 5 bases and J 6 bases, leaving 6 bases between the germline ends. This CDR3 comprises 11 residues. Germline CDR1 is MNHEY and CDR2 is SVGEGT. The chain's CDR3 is CASSEVDTQYF. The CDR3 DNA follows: TGTGCCAGCAGTGAAGTGGATACGCAGTATTTT.

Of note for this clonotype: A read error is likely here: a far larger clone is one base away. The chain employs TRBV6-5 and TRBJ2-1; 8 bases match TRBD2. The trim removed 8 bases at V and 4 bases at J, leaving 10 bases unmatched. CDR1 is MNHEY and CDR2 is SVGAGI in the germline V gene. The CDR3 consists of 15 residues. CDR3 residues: CASGLRGDLYNEQFF. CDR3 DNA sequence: TGTGCCAGCGGTCTGCGGGGGGATTTATACAATGAGCAGTTCTTC.

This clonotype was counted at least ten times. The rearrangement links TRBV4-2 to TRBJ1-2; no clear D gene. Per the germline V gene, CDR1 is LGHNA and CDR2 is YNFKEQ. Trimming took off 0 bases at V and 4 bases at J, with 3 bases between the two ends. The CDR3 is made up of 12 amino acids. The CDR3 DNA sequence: TGTGCCAGCAGCCAAGATGCCTATGGCTACACCTTC. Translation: CASSQDAYGYTF.

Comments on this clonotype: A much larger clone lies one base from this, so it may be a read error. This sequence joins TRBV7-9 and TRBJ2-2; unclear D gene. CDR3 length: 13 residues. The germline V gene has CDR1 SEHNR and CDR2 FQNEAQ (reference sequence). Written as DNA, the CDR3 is TGTGCCATCAGCTCGACGAGAATCGGGGAGCTGTTTTTT. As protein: CAISSTRIGELFF.